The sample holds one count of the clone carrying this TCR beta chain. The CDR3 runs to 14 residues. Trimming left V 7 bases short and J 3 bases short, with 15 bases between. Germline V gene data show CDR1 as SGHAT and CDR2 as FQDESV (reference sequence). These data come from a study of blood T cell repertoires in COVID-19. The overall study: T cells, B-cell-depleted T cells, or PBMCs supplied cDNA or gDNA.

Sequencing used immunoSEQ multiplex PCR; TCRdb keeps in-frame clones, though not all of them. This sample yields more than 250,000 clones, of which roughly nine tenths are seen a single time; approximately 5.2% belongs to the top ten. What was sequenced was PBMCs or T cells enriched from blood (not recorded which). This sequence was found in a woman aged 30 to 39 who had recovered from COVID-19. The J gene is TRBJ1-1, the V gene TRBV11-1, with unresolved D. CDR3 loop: CASTQRVGDTEAFF. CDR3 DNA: TGTGCCAGCACCCAGAGGGTGGGTGACACTGAAGCTTTCTTT.